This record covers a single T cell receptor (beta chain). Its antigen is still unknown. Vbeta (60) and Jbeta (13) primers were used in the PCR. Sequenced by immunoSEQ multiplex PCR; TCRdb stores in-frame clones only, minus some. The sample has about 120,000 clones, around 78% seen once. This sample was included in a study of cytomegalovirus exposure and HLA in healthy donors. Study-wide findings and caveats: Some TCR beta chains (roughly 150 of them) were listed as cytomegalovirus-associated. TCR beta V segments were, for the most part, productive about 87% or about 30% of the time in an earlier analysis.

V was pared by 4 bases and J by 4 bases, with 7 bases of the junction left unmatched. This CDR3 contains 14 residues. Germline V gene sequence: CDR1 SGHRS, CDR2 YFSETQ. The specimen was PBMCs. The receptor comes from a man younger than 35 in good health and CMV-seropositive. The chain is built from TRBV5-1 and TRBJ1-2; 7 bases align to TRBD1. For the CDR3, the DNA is TGCGCCAGCAGCCAGGGGACAGACATCTATGGCTACACCTTC. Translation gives CASSQGTDIYGYTF.